The 27 T cell receptor beta chains below all came from one sample that was sequenced in a study of Graves' ophthalmopathy and Graves' hyperthyroidism. Amplified material comprised TCR beta CDR3 regions derived from RNA transcripts. HTBI primers were used in a first-round RT-PCR, which preceded a second-round multiplex PCR. Using its own MiXCR run on the multiplex PCR reads, TCRdb lists one record per CDR3 protein. This table holds 150,000 or so distinct CDR3 sequences, approximately 40% found once. Material for sequencing was peripheral blood. These receptors were taken from a man aged 25 to 40 with Graves' ophthalmopathy.

The chain is built from TRBV6-5 and TRBJ1-6; TRBD1 matches at 7 bases. This CDR3 spans 16 amino acids. Germline-derived CDR1 and CDR2 are MNHEY and SVGAGI. J gave up 9 bases and V 0 bases, and 8 bases lay outside the gene matches. This CDR3 reads CASSYSRTGFGSPLHF. The CDR3 DNA reads as TGTGCCAGCAGTTACTCGCGGACAGGCTTTGGTTCACCCCTCCACTTT.

This clonotype was detected ten times or more. The rearrangement joins TRBV15 to TRBJ2-7; D remains ambiguous. V was cut by 0 bases and J by 4 bases, with 4 bases left in between. CDR3 length: 12 amino acids. Germline V CDR1 and CDR2: LNHNV, YYDKDF (reference sequence). Here the CDR3 DNA reads TGTGCCACCAGCAGAGACGTGTACGAGCAGTACTTC. Translated, it gives CATSRDVYEQYF.

The table lists this clonotype with many counts. V is TRBV4-3 and J is TRBJ2-7; 9 positions agree with TRBD1. Germline CDR1 reads LGHNA; CDR2 reads YSLEER. V was pared by 2 bases and J by 0 bases, with 17 bases of the junction left unmatched. This CDR3 is 20 amino acids long. Written as DNA, the CDR3 is TGCGCCAGCAGCCAAACAACTACCCTTAACAGGGGGCAATTCTCCTACGAGCAGTACTTC. Protein product: CASSQTTTLNRGQFSYEQYF.

The chain uses TRBV29-1 and TRBJ2-5; D may be TRBD1 (6 bases). Trimming took 0 bases from V and 5 from J, leaving 13 bases between them. Germline V gene sequence: CDR1 SQVTM, CDR2 ANQGSEA. This CDR3 contains 14 residues. The CDR3 coding sequence is TGCAGCGTTGAAGATGGGAACAGGGACGAGACCCAGTACTTC. Translated: CSVEDGNRDETQYF.

The CDR3 protein is CASSLRVSGRRFSYEQYF. As DNA, the CDR3 is TGTGCCAGCAGCTTACGCGTTAGCGGGAGAAGGTTCTCCTACGAGCAGTACTTC. This sequence joins TRBV7-2 and TRBJ2-7; 9 bases fit TRBD2. This CDR3 is built from 18 residues. The ends lost 2 bases at V and 0 bases at J; junction bases unmatched: 11. Germline lookup yields CDR1 SGHTA and CDR2 FQGNSA. The entire variable domain, with the rest obtained from reference TRBV7-2 and TRBJ2-7, is as follows: GAGVSQSPSNKVTEKGKDVELRCDPISGHTALYWYRQSLGQGLEFLIYFQGNSAPDKSGLPSDRFSAERTGGSVSTLTIQRTQQEDSAVYLCASSLRVSGRRFSYEQYFGPGTRLTVT.

This clonotype came up a few times. V gene TRBV7-2 combines with J gene TRBJ2-7; the match to TRBD1 covers 9 bases. V was pared by 5 bases and J by 4 bases, with 9 bases of the junction left unmatched. Germline-derived CDR1 and CDR2 are SGHTA and FQGNSA. The CDR3 is made up of 15 amino acids. CDR3 sequence reads: CASSPSGQGHYEQYF. The CDR3 DNA sequence: TGTGCCAGCAGCCCAAGCGGACAGGGGCATTACGAGCAGTACTTC.

The V and J genes are TRBV11-3 and TRBJ2-7, with 10 bases identical to TRBD2. CDR3 length: 15 residues. Looked up from germline, CDR1 is SGHNT and CDR2 is YENEEA. V lost 1 base and J lost 5; bases outside the gene matches: 5. This CDR3 is CASSLGSGRRHEQYF. CDR3 nucleotides: TGTGCCAGCAGCTTAGGTAGCGGGAGGCGTCACGAGCAGTACTTC.

This clonotype came up many times. The chain carries TRBV5-1 and TRBJ2-5; maybe TRBD1 (6 bases). The germline CDR1 and CDR2 sequences are SGHRS and YFSETQ. V was pared by 4 bases and J by 4 bases, with 20 bases between. This CDR3 is 16 amino acids long. As DNA, the CDR3 is TGCGCCAGCAGCACCACGCAGAGCCAGGGGAGAGAGACCCAGTACTTC. Residues: CASSTTQSQGRETQYF. Using reference TRBV5-1 and TRBJ2-5 for the parts outside the CDR3, the full variable domain is KAGVTQTPRYLIKTRGQQVTLSCSPISGHRSVSWYQQTPGQGLQFLFEYFSETQRNKGNFPGRFSGRQFSNSRSEMNVSTLELGDSALYLCASSTTQSQGRETQYFGPGTRLLVL.

The chain recombines TRBV6-2 or TRBV6-3 with TRBJ2-7; 12 bases align to TRBD2. The CDR3 covers 16 residues. V was clipped by 0 bases and J by 5 bases; unmatched bases: 5. Germline V gene data show CDR1 as MNHEY and CDR2 as SVGEGT. The CDR3 spells CASSYSASGRVHEQYF. The CDR3, as DNA: TGTGCCAGCAGTTACTCTGCTAGCGGGAGGGTCCACGAGCAGTACTTC.

This clonotype was detected many times. The rearrangement joins TRBV27 to TRBJ1-2; weak D call: TRBD1 (5 bases). Germline V gene sequence: CDR1 MNHEY, CDR2 SMNVEV (reference sequence). This CDR3 comprises 13 residues. The V end was cut by 5 bases, the J end by 4 bases, with 11 bases between. The DNA of the CDR3 is TGTGCCAGCAGTCCCGCAGGGCTCTATGGCTACACCTTC. Protein: CASSPAGLYGYTF.

This clonotype was observed many times. This chain joins TRBV18 and TRBJ1-5; D gene ambiguous. The CDR3 consists of 13 residues. V dropped 5 bases and J dropped 2 bases, with 7 bases sitting between them. CDR1 and CDR2 from the germline V gene are KGHSH and LQKENI. The CDR3 DNA follows: TGTGCCAGCTCAGCAGGCCGCAATCAGCCCCAGCATTTT. It yields the protein CASSAGRNQPQHF.

In its sample, this clonotype was seen many times. This chain connects TRBV12-3 or TRBV12-4 to TRBJ1-5; D gene unclear. Trimming took 6 bases from V and 0 from J, leaving 21 bases between them. The CDR3 is 18 amino acids. CDR3 amino acids: CASSRTLWDNYSNQPQHF. CDR3 nucleotides: TGTGCCAGCAGCCGAACATTGTGGGATAACTATAGCAATCAGCCCCAGCATTTT.

This clonotype was counted ten times or more. At one end the junction does not follow the germline gene, possibly because of a read error. V is TRBV12-3 or TRBV12-4 and J is TRBJ1-2; D is possibly TRBD1 (5 bases). CDR3 length: 11 amino acids. DNA of the CDR3: TGTGCCAGCAGTTTAGCGAGGGCACAGGCCTTC. Encoded protein: CASSLARAQAF.

The sample holds one count of this clonotype. V is TRBV6-2 or TRBV6-3 and J is TRBJ1-1; D unclear. Trimming removed 10 bases from V and 3 bases from J, with 15 bases in between. CDR1 MNHEY and CDR2 SVGEGT come from the germline V gene. The CDR3 contains 13 residues. The CDR3 sequence: CAIHPSPDTEAFF. In DNA form, the CDR3 reads TGTGCCATCCACCCCTCGCCAGACACTGAAGCTTTCTTT.

This chain joins TRBV6-1 and TRBJ1-2, with 7 bases that match TRBD1. The V gene end was trimmed by 2 bases and the J gene end by 6 bases; junction bases not matched to a gene: 3. The length of the CDR3 is 13 residues. Germline V gives CDR1 MNHNS, CDR2 SASEGT. The chain's CDR3 is CASSEHRGDGYTF. In DNA, the CDR3 is TGTGCCAGCAGTGAACACAGGGGAGATGGCTACACCTTC.

This clonotype occurred many times. This chain joins TRBV27 and TRBJ2-6; D gene ambiguous. The V gene's germline CDR1 is MNHEY and CDR2 SMNVEV (reference sequence). The CDR3 is 15 residues long. V was trimmed by 3 bases and J by 4 bases, leaving 10 bases between them. The CDR3 reads CASSLGSGGANVLTF. The CDR3 DNA reads TGTGCCAGCAGTTTGGGTTCAGGAGGGGCCAACGTCCTGACTTTC.

This clonotype was picked up a small number of times. V usage is TRBV2 and J usage is TRBJ2-5, with 7 bases fitting TRBD2. This CDR3 has 15 amino acids. The trim removed 1 base at V and 5 bases at J, leaving 7 bases unmatched. Germline CDR1 SNHLY, CDR2 FYNNEI. In DNA, the CDR3 is TGTGCCAGCAGTGAAGGTTGGGGTAGCGGGGAGACCCAGTACTTC. It specifies CASSEGWGSGETQYF. Drawing the rest from reference TRBV2 and TRBJ2-5, the complete variable domain is EPEVTQTPSHQVTQMGQEVILRCVPISNHLYFYWYRQILGQKVEFLVSFYNNEISEKSEIFDDQFSVERPDGSNFTLKIRSTKLEDSAMYFCASSEGWGSGETQYFGPGTRLLVL.

The V and J genes are TRBV6-5 and TRBJ1-2; D is unresolved. V was pared by 4 bases and J by 8 bases, with 11 bases between. The CDR3 spans 12 residues. Germline V gene lookup returns CDR1 MNHEY and CDR2 SVGAGI. The CDR3 region is CASSFPRIGYTF. As DNA, the CDR3 is TGTGCCAGCAGTTTCCCCAGGATCGGCTACACCTTC.

This clonotype occurred a few times. The CDR3, as DNA: TGTGCCAGCACCAACAGGGACAGGGCTAACGAGCAGTACTTC. Encoded protein: CASTNRDRANEQYF. The chain is built from TRBV12-3 or TRBV12-4 and TRBJ2-7; the match to TRBD1 covers 9 bases. V dropped 7 bases and J dropped 5; count of bases not matched to a gene: 9. There are 14 residues in the CDR3.

This clonotype was recorded many times. The chain is built from TRBV20-1 and TRBJ2-7; no clear D. From germline, CDR1 is DFQATT and CDR2 SNEGSKA (reference sequence). Trimming shortened V by 3 bases and J by 5 bases, and 11 bases separated the two germline ends. The length of the CDR3 is 12 residues. The CDR3 reads CSASLRLDEQYF. CDR3 nucleotide sequence: TGCAGTGCTAGTCTCAGGCTCGACGAGCAGTACTTC.

The sample holds many counts of this clonotype. J is TRBJ2-7 and V is TRBV27, with 10 bases that match TRBD2. This CDR3 is 15 amino acids long. Germline lookup yields CDR1 MNHEY and CDR2 SMNVEV (reference sequence). Trimming cost V 6 bases and J 2 bases; bases outside gene matches: 7. The CDR3 DNA is TGTGCCAGCAGGCCTAGCGGGAGAAGGCCCTACGAGCAGTACTTC. It codes for CASRPSGRRPYEQYF.

This clonotype was observed at least ten times. The chain carries TRBV12-3 or TRBV12-4 and TRBJ1-3; maybe TRBD1 (5 bases). With 5 bases removed from V and 8 bases from J, the gap between germline ends came to 13 bases. This CDR3 region has 13 residues. This CDR3 is CASSRPQGYTIYF. The CDR3 DNA reads TGTGCCAGCAGTCGCCCTCAGGGTTACACCATATATTTT.

This clonotype was counted ten times or more. The genes are TRBV20-1 and TRBJ2-2, with 9 bases that match TRBD2. Germline CDR1 DFQATT, CDR2 SNEGSKA (reference sequence). The V segment lost 4 bases and the J segment 5 bases; nucleotides outside the gene matches: 8. The CDR3 has 15 residues. The chain's CDR3 is CSAMTSGRRTGELFF. In DNA form, the CDR3 reads TGCAGTGCTATGACTAGCGGAAGGCGGACCGGGGAGCTGTTTTTT.

This sequence joins TRBV6-2 or TRBV6-3 and TRBJ2-7; D gene unclear. The CDR3 extends over 11 amino acids. Per the germline V gene, CDR1 is MNHEY and CDR2 is SVGEGT. The V end lost 8 bases, the J end lost 9 bases, and 14 bases lay between the germline ends. CDR3 in DNA: TGTGCCAGCGGGTTCGTTTTCGCGCAGTACTTC. Protein: CASGFVFAQYF.

This clonotype was seen ten or more times. The chain couples TRBV6-2 or TRBV6-3 to TRBJ1-2; 7 bases map to TRBD1. CDR1 and CDR2 from the germline V gene are MNHEY and SVGEGT. The V and J ends lost 6 bases and 7 bases, in that order; junction bases with no gene match: 11. There are 14 residues in the CDR3. Here the CDR3 reads CASRRDRASGGYTF. CDR3 in DNA: TGTGCCAGCAGGAGAGACAGGGCGTCGGGTGGCTACACCTTC.

The chain employs TRBV7-2 and TRBJ2-5; TRBD1 might be the D (6 bases). Per germline, CDR1 SGHTA and CDR2 FQGNSA. The ends were cut back, 5 bases at V and 5 bases at J, with 15 bases in the middle. This CDR3 region has 14 residues. The CDR3 DNA follows: TGTGCCAGCAGCCTGGACAGAAACGGTGAGACCCAGTACTTC. It encodes CASSLDRNGETQYF.

This clonotype appeared a single time. The rearrangement uses TRBV6-1 and TRBJ1-1; a possible D gene is TRBD1 (6 bases). The germline V gene has CDR1 MNHNS and CDR2 SASEGT. The CDR3 totals 16 residues. V was shortened by 7 bases and J by 4 bases, with 22 bases between the two germline ends. The CDR3 reads CASNDGLGRGATEAFF. For the CDR3, the DNA is TGTGCCAGCAATGATGGATTGGGCAGGGGAGCCACTGAAGCTTTCTTT.